This is a list of T cell receptor beta chains from one sample in a study of chemoradiotherapy in HPV16-positive cancers. Produced via immunoSEQ multiplex PCR; TCRdb's table is partial and in-frame only. The table lists some 17,000 clones, nearly 90% of them singletons. Sequenced material: blood, taken from a patient who underwent chemoradiotherapy. These receptors were collected from a human donor with HPV-associated anogenital cancer. The CDR3 runs from the conserved cysteine through the conserved F or W. Fields, in order: CDR3 length, V gene, D gene, clone size, J gene, CDR3 protein, CDR3 DNA. A D gene is named only where the DNA matches it firmly. Size is stated for part of the rows, as once, few or many counts, or as a class when the clone is expanded.

>17|TRBV10-1|TRBD1|NA|TRBJ1-1
CASSPMRGRRMNTEAFF
TGCGCCAGCAGTCCGATGAGGGGGCGAAGGATGAACACTGAAGCTTTCTTT
>14|TRBV18|NA|once|TRBJ1-4
CASSPGTWNEKLFF
TGTGCCAGCTCACCAGGGACGTGGAACGAAAAACTGTTTTTT
>15|TRBV6-1|NA|NA|TRBJ1-5
CASDWTRGSSQPQHF
TGTGCCAGCGACTGGACCAGGGGTTCAAGTCAGCCCCAGCATTTT
>15|TRBV2|TRBD1|NA|TRBJ1-2
CASSEGTGGVYGYTF
TGTGCCAGCAGTGAAGGGACAGGGGGCGTCTATGGCTACACCTTC
>15|TRBV4-1|TRBD1|NA|TRBJ2-7
CASSQDPGGLGEQYF
TGCGCCAGCAGCCAAGATCCAGGGGGCTTGGGGGAGCAGTACTTC
>13|TRBV6-1|NA|NA|TRBJ1-1
CASGETWNTEAFF
TGTGCCAGCGGCGAGACATGGAACACTGAAGCTTTCTTT
>15|TRBV13|NA|once|TRBJ2-5
CASSFPQAMGETQYF
TGTGCCAGCAGCTTCCCCCAGGCCATGGGGGAGACCCAGTACTTC
>19|TRBV5-6|NA|NA|TRBJ2-7
CASSLFYSIFVSRSYEQYF
TGTGCCAGCAGCTTGTTTTATTCGATTTTTGTTTCTCGGTCCTACGAGCAGTACTTC
>13|TRBV10-2|TRBD2|NA|TRBJ2-1
CASSGLADNEQFF
TGCGCCAGCAGTGGACTAGCGGACAATGAGCAGTTCTTC
>14|TRBV28|NA|NA|TRBJ2-3
CASSRLLAPDTQYF
TGTGCCAGCAGCCGCCTTCTAGCCCCAGATACGCAGTATTTT
>16|TRBV7-9|NA|NA|TRBJ2-1
CASSSNQRVLTNEQFF
TGTGCCAGCAGCTCCAACCAGAGGGTACTGACCAATGAGCAGTTCTTC
>14|TRBV6-1|NA|NA|TRBJ1-5
CASSEMGGQQPQHF
TGTGCCAGCAGTGAAATGGGAGGGCAGCAGCCCCAGCATTTT
>12|TRBV2|NA|NA|TRBJ2-5
CASSVRGETQYF
TGTGCCAGCAGTGTAAGGGGGGAGACCCAGTACTTC
>15|TRBV10-3|TRBD1|NA|TRBJ1-5
CAISESQGAIQPQHF
TGTGCCATCAGTGAGTCGCAGGGGGCAATTCAGCCCCAGCATTTT
>14|TRBV6-5|TRBD1|few|TRBJ1-1
CASSYLTGGTEAFF
TGTGCCAGCAGTTACCTGACAGGGGGCACTGAAGCTTTCTTT
>15|TRBV7-9|NA|NA|TRBJ2-7
CASSHTNSKPYEQYF
TGTGCCAGCAGCCATACTAACTCGAAGCCCTACGAGCAGTACTTC
>11|TRBV10-2|NA|NA|TRBJ1-2
CASRHPDGYTF
TGCGCCAGCAGACACCCAGACGGCTACACCTTC
>14|TRBV10-2|NA|NA|TRBJ1-1
CASSVTGKNTEAFF
TGCGCCAGCAGTGTAACAGGGAAGAACACTGAAGCTTTCTTT
>15|TRBV9|NA|NA|TRBJ2-3
CASSQLIGSTDTQYF
TGTGCCAGCAGCCAGCTAATAGGGAGCACAGATACGCAGTATTTT
>14|TRBV28|TRBD1|NA|TRBJ1-5
CATHRGGSNQPQHF
TGTGCCACCCACAGGGGAGGAAGCAATCAGCCCCAGCATTTT
>14|TRBV29-1|NA|NA|TRBJ2-3
CSANGGGATDTQYF
TGCAGCGCCAACGGCGGGGGCGCTACAGATACGCAGTATTTT
>11|TRBV6-5|NA|NA|TRBJ2-7
CASRLYYEQYF
TGTGCCAGCAGGCTATACTACGAGCAGTACTTC
>14|TRBV27|NA|NA|TRBJ1-1
CASSQRRSNTEAFF
TGTGCCAGCAGTCAGCGACGGTCGAACACTGAAGCTTTCTTT
>14|TRBV6-6|TRBD2|NA|TRBJ2-3
CASSLAGGTDTQYF
TGTGCCAGCAGCCTAGCGGGGGGGACAGATACGCAGTATTTT
>13|TRBV10-1|NA|NA|TRBJ2-3
CASSEVSPDTQYF
TGCGCCAGCAGTGAAGTCTCTCCGGATACGCAGTATTTT
>16|TRBV28|NA|once|TRBJ2-3
CASSSPGSPSTDTQYF
TGTGCCAGCAGTTCCCCGGGCAGCCCTAGCACAGATACGCAGTATTTT
>16|TRBV15|NA|NA|TRBJ2-6
CATTLITLSGANVLTF
TGTGCCACCACGCTTATTACGCTCTCTGGGGCCAACGTCCTGACTTTC